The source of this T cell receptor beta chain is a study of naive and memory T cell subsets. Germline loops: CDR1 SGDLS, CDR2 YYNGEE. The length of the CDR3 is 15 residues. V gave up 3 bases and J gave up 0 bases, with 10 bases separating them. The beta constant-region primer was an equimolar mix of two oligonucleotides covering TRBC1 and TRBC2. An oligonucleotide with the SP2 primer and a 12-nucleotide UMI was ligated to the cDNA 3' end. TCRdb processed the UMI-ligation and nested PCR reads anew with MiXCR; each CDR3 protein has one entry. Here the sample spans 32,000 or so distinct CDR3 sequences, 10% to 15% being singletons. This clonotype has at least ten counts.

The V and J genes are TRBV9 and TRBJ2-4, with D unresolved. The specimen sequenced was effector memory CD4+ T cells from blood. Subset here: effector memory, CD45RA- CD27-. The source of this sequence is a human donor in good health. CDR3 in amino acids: CASSGLPGAKNIQYF. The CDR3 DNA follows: TGTGCCAGCAGCGGATTACCGGGAGCCAAAAACATTCAGTACTTC.